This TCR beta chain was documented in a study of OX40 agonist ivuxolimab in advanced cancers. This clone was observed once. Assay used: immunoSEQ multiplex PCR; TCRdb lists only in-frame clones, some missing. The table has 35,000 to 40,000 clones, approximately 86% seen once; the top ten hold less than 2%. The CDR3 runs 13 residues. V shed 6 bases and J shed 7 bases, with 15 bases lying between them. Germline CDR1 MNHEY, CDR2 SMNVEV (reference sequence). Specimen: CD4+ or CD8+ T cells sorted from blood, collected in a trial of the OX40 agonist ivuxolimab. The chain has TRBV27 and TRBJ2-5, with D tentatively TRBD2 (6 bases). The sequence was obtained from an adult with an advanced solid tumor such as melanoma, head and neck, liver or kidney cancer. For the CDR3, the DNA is TGTGCCAGCAGAAAAGGGGAGGTGGGGACCCAGTACTTC. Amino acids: CASRKGEVGTQYF.